One and the same sample provided the 27 T cell receptor beta chains below, sequenced in a study of sequential checkpoint blockade in melanoma. Indicated treatment: randomized to nivolumab then ipilimumab (arm A) or the reverse (arm B). TCRdb's table, derived via immunoSEQ multiplex PCR, lists solely in-frame clones and lacks some. Among 10,000 to 15,000 clones, about 65% were seen once, and the ten largest hold 20% to 25%. The sequencing here drew on CD8+ T cells sorted from blood (inferred from file names), taken from a patient given nivolumab and ipilimumab in sequence. Source of these receptors: a human donor with melanoma.

This clone was seen only a few times. The J gene is TRBJ1-4, the V gene TRBV4-2, with 8 bases that match TRBD1. Germline V gene data show CDR1 as LGHNA and CDR2 as YNFKEQ. V lost 0 bases, J lost 8 bases, and 14 bases stayed unmatched. This CDR3 region has 18 residues. The CDR3 reads CASSQDHTGGGYREKLFF. CDR3 nucleotides: TGTGCCAGCAGCCAAGATCATACAGGGGGTGGATATAGGGAAAAACTGTTTTTT.

This sequence joins TRBV19 and TRBJ1-1, with TRBD1 as a possible D gene (6 bases). Trimming pared 2 bases from V and 6 bases from J, leaving 13 bases between. This CDR3 region has 14 residues. Looked up from germline, CDR1 is LNHDA and CDR2 is SQIVND (reference sequence). CDR3 sequence (DNA): TGTGCCAGTAGTATACTTACAGGGAGCGCTGAAGCTTTCTTT. Protein product: CASSILTGSAEAFF.

V gene TRBV11-2 combines with J gene TRBJ2-1; 13 positions match TRBD2. After removal of 2 bases from V and 9 bases from J, the junction contained 4 bases not matched to a gene. Germline CDR1 reads SGHAT; CDR2 reads FQNNGV. The CDR3 has 15 residues. CDR3 amino acids: CASSLRTSGSREQFF. The DNA for the CDR3 is TGTGCCAGCAGCTTAAGGACTAGCGGGAGTCGTGAGCAGTTCTTC. Together with reference TRBV11-2 and TRBJ2-1, the CDR3 gives the full variable domain: EAGVAQSPRYKIIEKRQSVAFWCNPISGHATLYWYQQILGQGPKLLIQFQNNGVVDDSQLPKDRFSAERLKGVDSTLKIQPAKLEDSAVYLCASSLRTSGSREQFFGPGTRLTVL.

CDR3 sequence reads: CASTGGRGGYNEQFF. The CDR3 DNA follows: TGTGCCAGCACGGGGGGGAGGGGAGGCTACAATGAGCAGTTCTTC. The V and J genes are TRBV28 and TRBJ2-1; TRBD2 matches at 8 bases. Germline CDR1 MDHEN, CDR2 SYDVKM. This CDR3 is 15 amino acids long. V was pared by 7 bases and J by 3 bases, with 8 bases of the junction left unmatched.

This chain links TRBV19 with TRBJ1-5; 8 bases agree with TRBD1. CDR1 is LNHDA, CDR2 SQIVND, per germline (reference sequence). V shed 6 bases and J 6 bases; nucleotides not matched to a gene: 4. The length of the CDR3 is 13 residues. The CDR3 sequence: CASSTGGPQPQHF. As DNA, the CDR3 is TGTGCCAGTAGCACAGGGGGACCTCAGCCCCAGCATTTT. Full variable domain (rest looked up from reference TRBV19 and TRBJ1-5): DGGITQSPKYLFRKEGQNVTLSCEQNLNHDAMYWYRQDPGQGLRLIYYSQIVNDFQKGDIAEGYSVSREKKESFPLTVTSAQKNPTAFYLCASSTGGPQPQHFGDGTRLSIL.

The chain carries TRBV9 and TRBJ2-1; 9 bases align to TRBD2. CDR1 SGDLS and CDR2 YYNGEE come from the germline V gene. This CDR3 is 16 amino acids long. J lost 8 bases, V lost 2 bases, and 11 bases had no gene match. The CDR3 loop is CASSVFDGGGADEQFF. CDR3 nucleotide sequence: TGTGCCAGCAGCGTCTTCGATGGCGGGGGGGCGGATGAGCAGTTCTTC.

This chain connects TRBV29-1 to TRBJ1-1; 9 bases fit TRBD1. There are 14 residues in the CDR3. V dropped 4 bases and J dropped 3; count of bases not matched to a gene: 6. Germline lookup yields CDR1 SQVTM and CDR2 ANQGSEA. Written as DNA, the CDR3 is TGCAGCGTTGCTGGCGACAGGGGGTACACTGAAGCTTTCTTT. Its protein is CSVAGDRGYTEAFF.

The chain has TRBV4-1 and TRBJ2-1, with D possibly being TRBD1 (7 bases). Between the trimmed V and J ends, which lost 1 base and 8 bases, there was a span of 15 bases. In germline, CDR1 is MGHRA, CDR2 YSYEKL. The CDR3 contains 15 residues. The CDR3 bases are TGCGCCAGCAGCCAAGTGGAGGGGGCCGGGGATGAGCAGTTCTTC. This translates into CASSQVEGAGDEQFF.

This clone was observed a few times. Here the CDR3 reads CASSPRGGAPSGANVLTF. The DNA of the CDR3 is TGTGCCAGCAGCCCCCGGGGGGGCGCCCCCTCTGGGGCCAACGTCCTGACTTTC. This chain joins TRBV11-2 and TRBJ2-6; 8 bases are a match to TRBD2. Germline CDR1 SGHAT, CDR2 FQNNGV. The J segment lost 0 bases and the V segment lost 5 bases, leaving 9 bases of the junction unmatched. The CDR3 loop spans 18 amino acids.

In its sample, this clone ranks as medium-sized. The rearrangement joins TRBV28 to TRBJ2-2; possible D gene TRBD2, 6 bases. The CDR3 is 14 amino acids. Germline V lookup: CDR1 MDHEN, CDR2 SYDVKM. V lost 2 bases and J 4 bases, leaving 8 bases between the germline ends. The DNA of the CDR3 is TGTGCCAGCAGTTTAGGGGGGTTCACCGGGGAGCTGTTTTTT. Protein sequence: CASSLGGFTGELFF.

The V gene is TRBV4-2, the J gene TRBJ1-5, with D uncertain. The V end was cut by 1 base, the J end by 3 bases, with 4 bases between. The germline V gene encodes CDR1 LGHNA and CDR2 YNFKEQ. This CDR3 is built from 13 residues. CDR3 in amino acids: CASSQALNQPQHF. The CDR3, as DNA: TGTGCCAGCAGCCAAGCTCTCAATCAGCCCCAGCATTTT.

V usage is TRBV10-1 and J usage is TRBJ2-3; a possible D gene is TRBD1 (5 bases). The V and J ends lost 6 bases and 4 bases respectively, with 8 bases between them. This CDR3 is 12 amino acids long. Germline CDR1 and CDR2: WNHNN and SYGVQD (reference sequence). CDR3 residues: CASSQGPDTQYF. The DNA for the CDR3 is TGCGCCAGCAGCCAGGGCCCAGATACGCAGTATTTT.

The V gene is TRBV7-2, the J gene TRBJ2-5; D ambiguous. The CDR3 is 13 residues long. CDR1 SGHTA and CDR2 FQGNSA come from the germline V gene. V was cut by 1 base and J by 4 bases, with 7 bases left in between. For the CDR3, the DNA is TGTGCCAGCAGCTTAGGTATCCCAGAGACCCAGTACTTC. Its protein product is CASSLGIPETQYF.

The CDR3 loop is CASSTPGLGYEQYF. The CDR3 coding sequence is TGTGCCAGCAGTACACCGGGACTAGGGTACGAGCAGTACTTC. The V gene is TRBV6-5, the J gene TRBJ2-5, with 8 nucleotides matching TRBD2. The tail of the sequence fits TRBJ2-7 better, so the J call may be wrong. CDR3 length: 14 residues. CDR1 is MNHEY, CDR2 SVGAGI, per germline.

The CDR3 spells CASSQVGTEAGELFF. The CDR3 coding sequence is TGTGCCAGCAGCCAAGTCGGGACAGAGGCCGGGGAGCTGTTTTTT. V gene TRBV16 combines with J gene TRBJ2-2; 7 nucleotides agree with TRBD1. The CDR3 is 15 residues long. Trimming removed 2 bases from V and 6 bases from J; junction bases left unmatched: 6. The germline V gene has CDR1 KGHSY and CDR2 FQNENV. The whole variable domain, filled in from reference TRBV16 and TRBJ2-2, reads GEEVAQTPKHLVRGEGQKAKLYCAPIKGHSYVFWYQQVLKNEFKFLISFQNENVFDETGMPKERFSAKCLPNSPCSLEIQATKLEDSAVYFCASSQVGTEAGELFFGEGSRLTVL.

This clone has a handful of counts. This sequence joins TRBV4-2 and TRBJ2-1; no clear D. V was pared by 4 bases and J by 0 bases, with 7 bases between. This CDR3 region has 14 residues. The germline V gene encodes CDR1 LGHNA and CDR2 YNFKEQ. In nucleotides, the CDR3 is TGTGCCAGCAGCCCAACTCTCTCCTACAATGAGCAGTTCTTC. Translating gives CASSPTLSYNEQFF.

This chain connects TRBV6-5 to TRBJ1-1, with 7 bases lining up with TRBD1. The CDR3 totals 15 residues. Germline-derived CDR1 and CDR2 are MNHEY and SVGAGI. V gave up 4 bases and J gave up 7 bases; unmatched junction bases: 12. For the CDR3, the DNA is TGTGCCAGCAGTTCCGGGACAGTCCCTATCCGTGAAGCTTTCTTT. Protein sequence: CASSSGTVPIREAFF.

The chain recombines TRBV28 with TRBJ1-6, with 7 positions matching TRBD1. This CDR3 is built from 19 residues. With 4 bases clipped from V and 0 bases from J, the junction kept 12 bases outside the gene matches. Germline CDR1 MDHEN, CDR2 SYDVKM. The DNA of the CDR3 is TGTGCCAGCAGTTCGCTCGAGAGGACAGGAAGCTCCTATAATTCACCCCTCCACTTT. Its protein is CASSSLERTGSSYNSPLHF.

The chain employs TRBV6-1 and TRBJ2-5; 10 bases align to TRBD1. The assigned J gene may be wrong: the sequence end matches TRBJ2-7 better. This CDR3 region has 15 residues. Germline V gene data show CDR1 as MNHNS and CDR2 as SASEGT. The CDR3 coding sequence is TGTGCCAGCGCCGAGACAGGGGGCATTTCCAGCGAGCAGTACTTC. It translates to CASAETGGISSEQYF.

The rearrangement joins TRBV4-1 to TRBJ2-3, with D possibly being TRBD2 (6 bases). V was pared by 1 base and J by 9 bases, with 14 bases between. This CDR3 has 14 residues. Germline assignment: CDR1 MGHRA and CDR2 YSYEKL. The CDR3 sequence: CASSQGRGSWTQYF. The CDR3 DNA follows: TGCGCCAGCAGCCAAGGGAGGGGCTCATGGACGCAGTATTTT.

The V and J genes are TRBV7-9 and TRBJ2-7; no clear D gene. CDR3 length equals 12 residues. Germline V gene data show CDR1 as SEHNR and CDR2 as FQNEAQ (reference sequence). V was clipped by 2 bases and J by 11 bases, with 13 bases between them. In nucleotides, the CDR3 is TGTGCCAGCAGCTTAATTGAGAGACAAAAGTACTTC. Translated, it gives CASSLIERQKYF. The full variable domain, rest sourced from reference TRBV7-9 and TRBJ2-7, is DTGVSQNPRHKITKRGQNVTFRCDPISEHNRLYWYRQTLGQGPEFLTYFQNEAQLEKSRLLSDRFSAERPKGSFSTLEIQRTEQGDSAMYLCASSLIERQKYFGPGTRLTVT.

This clone has more than one count but fewer than ten. The chain couples TRBV7-9 to TRBJ2-5; perhaps TRBD2 as D (6 bases). The length of the CDR3 is 11 residues. V shed 4 bases and J shed 11 bases, with 11 bases lying between them. Germline loops: CDR1 SEHNR, CDR2 FQNEAQ (reference sequence). The CDR3 here is CASSSGLQQYF. The DNA for the CDR3 is TGTGCCAGCAGCTCTGGACTACAGCAGTACTTC.

The chain employs TRBV11-2 and TRBJ2-1; D is unclear. CDR1 and CDR2 from the germline V gene are SGHAT and FQNNGV. This CDR3 contains 13 residues. The V and J ends lost 2 bases and 3 bases respectively, with 5 bases between them. CDR3 sequence: CASSLSRYNEQFF. CDR3 in DNA: TGTGCCAGCAGCTTAAGCCGCTACAATGAGCAGTTCTTC.

The chain couples TRBV7-2 to TRBJ1-1, with TRBD1 matching 9 bases. CDR3 length equals 15 residues. The J segment lost 0 bases and the V segment lost 5 bases, leaving 4 bases of the junction unmatched. Germline V gene data show CDR1 as SGHTA and CDR2 as FQGNSA. CDR3 sequence: CASSPGTGMNTEAFF. The CDR3 region has the DNA TGTGCCAGCAGCCCCGGGACAGGGATGAACACTGAAGCTTTCTTT.

The chain combines TRBV6-5 with TRBJ2-3, with 10 bases matching TRBD2. The germline V gene has CDR1 MNHEY and CDR2 SVGAGI. J lost 4 bases, V lost 4 bases, and 5 bases had no gene match. The CDR3 runs to 15 residues. The CDR3 DNA reads as TGTGCCAGCAGTTCCCTAGCGGGAGATGCAGATACGCAGTATTTT. Its protein is CASSSLAGDADTQYF.

The chain combines TRBV5-1 with TRBJ2-7; 8 bases agree with TRBD1. The length of the CDR3 is 13 residues. The trim removed 6 bases at V and 3 bases at J, leaving 5 bases unmatched. Germline V gene data show CDR1 as SGHRS and CDR2 as YFSETQ. The CDR3 sequence is CASNGQGRYEQYF. CDR3 in DNA: TGCGCCAGCAACGGACAGGGTCGCTACGAGCAGTACTTC. The entire variable domain, with the rest obtained from reference TRBV5-1 and TRBJ2-7, is as follows: KAGVTQTPRYLIKTRGQQVTLSCSPISGHRSVSWYQQTPGQGLQFLFEYFSETQRNKGNFPGRFSGRQFSNSRSEMNVSTLELGDSALYLCASNGQGRYEQYFGPGTRLTVT.

This clone appeared once. The chain joins TRBV6-5 to TRBJ2-1; 7 nucleotides line up with TRBD2. With V trimmed by 8 bases and J by 6 bases, 10 bases remained unmatched. Germline lookup yields CDR1 MNHEY and CDR2 SVGAGI. The CDR3 covers 14 residues. CDR3 DNA sequence: TGTGCCAGCGGGCGTGGCGGGAGTGCCAATGAGCAGTTCTTC. This encodes CASGRGGSANEQFF.